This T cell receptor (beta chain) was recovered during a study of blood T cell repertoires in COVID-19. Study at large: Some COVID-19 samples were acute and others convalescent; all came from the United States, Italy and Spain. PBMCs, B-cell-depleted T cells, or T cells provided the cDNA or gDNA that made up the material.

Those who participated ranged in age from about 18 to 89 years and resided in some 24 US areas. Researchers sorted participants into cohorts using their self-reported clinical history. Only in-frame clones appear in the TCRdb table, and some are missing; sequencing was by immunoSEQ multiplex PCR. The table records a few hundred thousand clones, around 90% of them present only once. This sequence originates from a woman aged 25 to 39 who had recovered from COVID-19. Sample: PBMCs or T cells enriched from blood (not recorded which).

The CDR3, as DNA: TGTGCCAGCAGCTTAAAGCCAGGGGGATCGAACACTGAAGCTTTCTTT. Protein product: CASSLKPGGSNTEAFF. The chain combines TRBV11-3 with TRBJ1-1; 7 bases fit TRBD1. CDR3 length: 16 amino acids. The trim removed 2 bases at V and 1 base at J, leaving 7 bases unmatched. In germline, CDR1 is SGHNT, CDR2 YENEEA. Full variable domain (missing parts from reference TRBV11-3 and TRBJ1-1): EAGVVQSPRYKIIEKKQPVAFWCNPISGHNTLYWYLQNLGQGPELLIRYENEEAVDDSQLPKDRFSAERLKGVDSTLKIQPAELGDSAVYLCASSLKPGGSNTEAFFGQGTRLTVV.